This TCR beta chain was recorded in a study of CD8+ T cells in alopecia areata. The germline V and J ends were trimmed by 2 bases and 3 bases, with 8 bases remaining between them. The CDR3 length is 15 residues. Germline CDR1 MRHNA, CDR2 SNTAGT. The treatment: oral pan-JAK inhibitor, 5-10 mg twice daily. Lesional scalp tissue (obtained by punch biopsy) and peripheral blood were collected from alopecia areata patients. Sequencing templates came from extracted RNA that was reverse transcribed into cDNA. Clones were read by immunoSEQ multiplex PCR, and TCRdb kept only the in-frame ones, dropping some. Altogether some 200,000 clones are present, over 45% being singletons, with the ten largest covering about 5.1%.

This TCR derives from a human donor with alopecia areata. This chain uses TRBV6-4 with TRBJ2-6; possible D gene TRBD1, 6 bases. The material sequenced was CD4+ T cells sorted from blood, taken at week 24, from a patient treated with tofacitinib. In DNA, the CDR3 is TGTGCCAGCAGTGACCCAGGGGTTGGGGCCAACGTCCTGACTTTC. Amino acids: CASSDPGVGANVLTF.